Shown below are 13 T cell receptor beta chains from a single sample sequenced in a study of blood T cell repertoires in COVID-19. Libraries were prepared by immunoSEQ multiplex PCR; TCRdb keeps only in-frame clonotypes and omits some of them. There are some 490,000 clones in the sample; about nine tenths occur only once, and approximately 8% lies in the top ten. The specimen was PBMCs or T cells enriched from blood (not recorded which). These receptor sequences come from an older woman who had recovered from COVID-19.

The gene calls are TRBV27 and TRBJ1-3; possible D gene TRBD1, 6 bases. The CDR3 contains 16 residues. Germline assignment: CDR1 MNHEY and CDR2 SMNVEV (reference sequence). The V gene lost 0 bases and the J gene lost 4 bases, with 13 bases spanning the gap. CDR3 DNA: TGTGCCAGCAGTTTATCTAAACAGGGAGTCGGAAACACCATATATTTT. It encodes CASSLSKQGVGNTIYF.

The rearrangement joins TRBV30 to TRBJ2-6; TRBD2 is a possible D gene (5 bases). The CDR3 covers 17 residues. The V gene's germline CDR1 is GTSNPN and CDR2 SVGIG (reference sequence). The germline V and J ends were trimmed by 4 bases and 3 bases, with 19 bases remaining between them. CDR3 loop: CAWTSGERLGGANVLTF. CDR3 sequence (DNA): TGTGCCTGGACCTCCGGGGAGAGGCTCGGTGGGGCCAACGTCCTGACTTTC.

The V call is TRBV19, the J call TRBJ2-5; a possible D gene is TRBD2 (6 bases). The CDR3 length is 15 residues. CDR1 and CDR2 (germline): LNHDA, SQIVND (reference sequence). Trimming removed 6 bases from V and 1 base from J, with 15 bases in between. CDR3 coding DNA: TGTGCCAGTAGCCCCGGTCGGGGGTTCCAAGAGACCCAGTACTTC. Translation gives CASSPGRGFQETQYF.

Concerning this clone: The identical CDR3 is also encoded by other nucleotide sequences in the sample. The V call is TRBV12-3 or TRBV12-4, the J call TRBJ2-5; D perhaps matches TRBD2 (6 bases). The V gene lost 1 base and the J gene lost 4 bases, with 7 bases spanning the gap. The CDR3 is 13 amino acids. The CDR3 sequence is CASSLVGGETQYF. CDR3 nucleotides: TGTGCCAGCAGTTTAGTGGGAGGAGAGACCCAGTACTTC.

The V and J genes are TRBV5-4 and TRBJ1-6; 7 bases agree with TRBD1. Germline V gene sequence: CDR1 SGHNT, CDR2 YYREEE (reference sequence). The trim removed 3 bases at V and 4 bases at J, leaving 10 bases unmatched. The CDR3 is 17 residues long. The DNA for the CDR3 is TGTGCCAGCAGCTCTCTGATGGACAGGCTATATAATTCACCCCTCCACTTT. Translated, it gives CASSSLMDRLYNSPLHF.

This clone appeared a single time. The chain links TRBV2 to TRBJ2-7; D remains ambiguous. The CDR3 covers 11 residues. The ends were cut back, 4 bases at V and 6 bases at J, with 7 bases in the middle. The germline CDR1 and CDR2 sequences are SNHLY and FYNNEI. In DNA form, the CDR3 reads TGTGCCAGCAGTGCTACCCGCGAGCAGTACGTC. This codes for CASSATREQYV.

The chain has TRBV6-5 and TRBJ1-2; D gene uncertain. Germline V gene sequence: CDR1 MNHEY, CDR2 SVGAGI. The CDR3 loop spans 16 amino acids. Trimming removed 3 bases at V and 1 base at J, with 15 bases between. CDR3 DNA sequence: TGTGCCAGCAGTTATGGAGGTCAGGACCTTAACTATGGCTACACCTTC. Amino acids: CASSYGGQDLNYGYTF.

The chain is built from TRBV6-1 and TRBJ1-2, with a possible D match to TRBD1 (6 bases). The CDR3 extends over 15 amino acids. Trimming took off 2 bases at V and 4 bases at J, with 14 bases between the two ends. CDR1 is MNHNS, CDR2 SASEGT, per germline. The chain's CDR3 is CASSESRGAPYGYTF. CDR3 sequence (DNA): TGTGCCAGCAGTGAATCCCGGGGGGCCCCCTATGGCTACACCTTC.

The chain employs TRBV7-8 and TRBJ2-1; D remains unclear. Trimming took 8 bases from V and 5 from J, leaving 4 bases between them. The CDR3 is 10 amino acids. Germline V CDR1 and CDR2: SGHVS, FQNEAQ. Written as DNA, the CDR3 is TGTGCCAGCCTTCACAATGAGCAGTTCTTC. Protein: CASLHNEQFF.

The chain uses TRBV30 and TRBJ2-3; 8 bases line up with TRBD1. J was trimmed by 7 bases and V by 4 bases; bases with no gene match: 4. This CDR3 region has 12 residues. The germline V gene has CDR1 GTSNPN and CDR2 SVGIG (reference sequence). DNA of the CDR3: TGTGCCTGGACTCAGGGGGCGAATACGCAGTATTTT. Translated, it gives CAWTQGANTQYF.

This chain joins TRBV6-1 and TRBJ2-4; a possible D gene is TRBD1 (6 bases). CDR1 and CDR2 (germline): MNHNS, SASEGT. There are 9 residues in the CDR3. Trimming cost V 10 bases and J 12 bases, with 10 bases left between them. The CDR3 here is CATGQNQYF. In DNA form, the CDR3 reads TGTGCCACTGGACAGAATCAGTACTTC.

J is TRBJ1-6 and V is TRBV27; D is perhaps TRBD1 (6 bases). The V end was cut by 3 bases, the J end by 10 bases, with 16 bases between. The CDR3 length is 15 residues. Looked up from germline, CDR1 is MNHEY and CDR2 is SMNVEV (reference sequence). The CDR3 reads CASSFKDRVPSPLHF. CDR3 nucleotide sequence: TGTGCCAGCAGTTTTAAGGACAGAGTCCCATCACCCCTCCACTTT.

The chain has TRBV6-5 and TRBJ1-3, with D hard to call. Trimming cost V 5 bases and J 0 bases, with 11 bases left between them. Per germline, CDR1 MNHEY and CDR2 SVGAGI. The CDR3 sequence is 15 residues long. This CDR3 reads CASSLAGSSGNTIYF. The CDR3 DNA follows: TGTGCCAGCAGTCTCGCGGGGAGCTCTGGAAACACCATATATTTT.